This T cell receptor (beta chain) came from a study of vaccination effects on CD4 cells after COVID-19. V trimming: 5 bases; J trimming: 4 bases; junction bases outside the gene matches: 2. The germline gives CDR1 SEHNR, CDR2 FQNEAQ (reference sequence). The CDR3 sequence is 13 residues long. Concerning this clone: Its antigen remains unidentified.

Method: immunoSEQ multiplex PCR; TCRdb's copy keeps in-frame clones and lacks some. The table includes tens of thousands of clones, approximately 75% detected once. Antigen-specific CD4+ T cell clonotypes were called by their expansion after viral peptide-pool culture in ViraFEST. With about ten days of culture completed, CD4+ T cells were isolated. People in the vaccine group had not been infected with SARS-CoV-2 before, and their nucleocapsid antibodies were negative. The sequence was collected from a human donor who received a COVID-19 vaccine. This chain joins TRBV7-9 and TRBJ1-2, with 9 positions matching TRBD1. Sequencing used CD4+ T cells from PBMCs cultured with HCoV-NL63 spike peptides, obtained before COVID-19 vaccination. CDR3 in DNA: TGTGCCAGCAGCAAGGACAGGGGCTATGGCTACACCTTC. It yields the protein CASSKDRGYGYTF.